A selection of T cell receptor beta chains follows, all from one sample in a study of T cell changes during pregnancy in multiple sclerosis. Sequencing used immunoSEQ multiplex PCR; TCRdb keeps in-frame clones, though not all of them. The sample has around 55,000 clones; about 87% are singletons. This material consisted of CD4+ T cells from peripheral blood mononuclear cells, taken in the first trimester of pregnancy. Receptor source: a female donor with multiple sclerosis, enrolled in a pregnancy study. CDR3s include the opening cysteine and the closing phenylalanine or tryptophan. A D gene is named only where the DNA matches it firmly. Part of the rows lack a size; the others show once, few, many or a class for expanded clones.

J | V | size | D | DNA | CDR3
TRBJ1-6 | TRBV19 | NA | TRBD1 | TGTGCCAGTAAGGACAGGGGCTTTCAAGTTAATTCACCCCTCCACTTT | CASKDRGFQVNSPLHF
TRBJ1-2 | TRBV7-8 | NA | NA | TGTGCCAGCAGCTTAGCGTTGGGACTGACGAACTATGGCTACACCTTC | CASSLALGLTNYGYTF
TRBJ1-3 | TRBV15 | NA | NA | TGTGCCACCAGGAATCAGGGAACCTCTGGAAACACCATATATTTT | CATRNQGTSGNTIYF
TRBJ2-1 | TRBV25-1 | NA | TRBD2 | TGTGCCAGCAACGGAATAGCGGGGGAGCAGTTCTTC | CASNGIAGEQFF
TRBJ1-2 | TRBV6-5 | NA | NA | TGTGCCAGCAGTTACTCCAGAGGGAATGGCTACACCTTC | CASSYSRGNGYTF
TRBJ1-5 | TRBV19 | NA | NA | TGTGCCAGTAGTGCCCTTACAGGGATGATTAGCAATCAGCCCCAGCATTTT | CASSALTGMISNQPQHF
TRBJ1-3 | TRBV30 | NA | TRBD1 | TGTGCCTGGAGTGTAAGGACAGGGACCACTGGAAACACCATATATTTT | CAWSVRTGTTGNTIYF
TRBJ2-1 | TRBV7-8 | NA | NA | TGTGCCAGCAGCTTAGGGGCCTTTACTTCTCACAATGAGCAGTTCTTC | CASSLGAFTSHNEQFF
TRBJ2-1 | TRBV5-1 | NA | NA | TGCGCCAGCAGCTTGGGCGGCTTCTCCTACAATGAGCAGTTCTTC | CASSLGGFSYNEQFF
TRBJ1-2 | TRBV6-1 | once | NA | TGTGCCAGCAGTGAAGGAAGGGGGATCTATGGCTACACCTTC | CASSEGRGIYGYTF
TRBJ2-5 | TRBV4-3 | NA | NA | TGCGCCAGCAGCCCAGGGGCAGGGTGGGAGACCCAGTACTTC | CASSPGAGWETQYF
TRBJ1-2 | TRBV5-4 | NA | TRBD1 | TGTGCCAGCATTGGGGGACAGAGGTCGAGTTACACCTTC | CASIGGQRSSYTF
TRBJ2-2 | TRBV5-1 | NA | NA | TGCGCCAGCAGCTTGACGGGACTCGGGACCGGGGAGCTGTTTTTT | CASSLTGLGTGELFF
TRBJ2-1 | TRBV18 | NA | NA | TGTGCCAGCTCACCTTCCCTAAGCTGGACAGGGCGGGGGATCTCCTACAATGAGCAGTTCTTC | CASSPSLSWTGRGISYNEQFF
TRBJ1-3 | TRBV5-6 | once | NA | TGTGCCAGCACCCGTTTAGGACGGGACTCTGGAAACACCATATATTTT | CASTRLGRDSGNTIYF
TRBJ2-5 | TRBV11-3 | NA | TRBD2 | TGTGCCAGCAGCTTAGGTAGCGGGGGGGCCGGGGAGACCCAGTACTTC | CASSLGSGGAGETQYF
TRBJ2-3 | TRBV9 | NA | TRBD2 | TGTGCCAGCAGCGTAAGCGGGATTGACACAGATACGCAGTATTTT | CASSVSGIDTDTQYF
TRBJ1-2 | TRBV19 | NA | TRBD1 | TGTGCCAGTAGTATACCCACCGGGACAGGGTTCGATGGCTACACCTTC | CASSIPTGTGFDGYTF
TRBJ1-6 | TRBV5-6 | once | TRBD1 | TGTGCCAGCAGGTTTCGTGACAGGGATAATTCACCCCTCCACTTT | CASRFRDRDNSPLHF
TRBJ2-1 | TRBV11-3 | NA | TRBD2 | TGTGCCAGCAGCTTAGTTCTTAGCGGGGTCGGCAATGAGCAGTTCTTC | CASSLVLSGVGNEQFF
TRBJ1-1 | TRBV18 | NA | TRBD1 | TGTGCCAGCTCACCGTTAGGTGCAGGGGGTTTGAACACTGAAGCTTTCTTT | CASSPLGAGGLNTEAFF
TRBJ1-2 | TRBV7-2 | NA | NA | TGTGCCAGCAGCTTAAGGCGAGGGCAGAACTATGGCTACACCTTC | CASSLRRGQNYGYTF
TRBJ1-6 | TRBV30 | few | NA | TGTGCCTGGAGTAGGCCAGGGGATAATTCACCCCTCCACTTT | CAWSRPGDNSPLHF
TRBJ2-1 | TRBV28 | NA | TRBD2 | TGTGCCTACGGGGCGGGAGGGTCTTCCGATGAGCAGTTCTTC | CAYGAGGSSDEQFF
TRBJ1-3 | TRBV2 | once | NA | TGTGCCAGCAGTTGGGACACTGGAAACACCATATATTTT | CASSWDTGNTIYF
TRBJ2-3 | TRBV9 | NA | TRBD2 | TGTGCCAGCAGCCCCCGACTAGCGGGAGGGCCAGATACGCAGTATTTT | CASSPRLAGGPDTQYF
TRBJ1-1 | TRBV6-1 | NA | NA | TGTGCCAGCAGTGCCGGGAACACTGAAGCTTTCTTT | CASSAGNTEAFF
TRBJ1-3 | TRBV7-9 | NA | NA | TGTGCCAGCAGCCTGGACAACTCTGGAAACACCATATATTTT | CASSLDNSGNTIYF
TRBJ1-5 | TRBV18 | NA | TRBD1 | TGTGCCAGCTCACCGGGACAGGCCAATCAGCCCCAGCATTTT | CASSPGQANQPQHF
TRBJ2-1 | TRBV28 | NA | TRBD2 | TGTGCCAGCAGTTCCCCCCTAGCGGGAAACTACAATGAGCAGTTCTTC | CASSSPLAGNYNEQFF